These 14 T cell receptor beta chains share one sample of origin, sequenced in a study of cytomegalovirus exposure and HLA in healthy donors. Produced via immunoSEQ multiplex PCR; TCRdb's table is partial and in-frame only. Counted here are 140,000 to 150,000 clones, around 93% occurring once; the ten biggest clones make up approximately 2%. Sequencing input: PBMCs. These receptors all come from a man aged 18 to 29 in good health and CMV-seropositive.

The chain recombines TRBV14 with TRBJ1-6, with D possibly matching TRBD1 (6 bases). Deletions cut 1 base from V and 0 bases from J, with 13 bases between. Germline lookup yields CDR1 SGHDN and CDR2 FVKESK. The CDR3 contains 18 residues. The DNA of the CDR3 is TGTGCCAGCAGCCAAGTATCGGGGGGGCTCTCCTATAATTCACCCCTCCACTTT. Amino acids: CASSQVSGGLSYNSPLHF.

The chain links TRBV11-2 to TRBJ2-4; 9 bases map to TRBD2. V lost 0 bases and J lost 0; bases outside the gene matches: 0. The CDR3 totals 16 residues. CDR1 and CDR2 (germline): SGHAT, FQNNGV. The CDR3: CASSLELAGAKNIQYF. The DNA for the CDR3 is TGTGCCAGCAGCTTAGAACTAGCGGGAGCCAAAAACATTCAGTACTTC.

The chain recombines TRBV27 with TRBJ2-7; 8 nucleotides agree with TRBD2. After removal of 6 bases from V and 4 bases from J, the junction contained 17 bases not matched to a gene. The CDR3 spans 17 residues. Germline-derived CDR1 and CDR2 are MNHEY and SMNVEV (reference sequence). The CDR3 spells CASSPRPQAGEDYEQYF. The CDR3 DNA reads as TGTGCCAGCAGCCCTAGACCCCAAGCGGGAGAGGATTACGAGCAGTACTTC.

The V and J genes are TRBV7-3 and TRBJ2-7, with no clear D. CDR3 length: 13 amino acids. The V gene lost 0 bases and the J gene lost 6 bases, with 9 bases spanning the gap. Germline-derived CDR1 and CDR2 are SGHTA and FQGTGA. The DNA for the CDR3 is TGTGCCAGCAGCTTAACTCCAAGCCCCGAGCAGTACTTC. Translating it yields CASSLTPSPEQYF.

This clone was detected once. V gene TRBV6-5 combines with J gene TRBJ1-1; D might be TRBD1 (5 bases). Trimming cost V 4 bases and J 6 bases, with 21 bases left between them. The CDR3 covers 16 residues. CDR1 MNHEY and CDR2 SVGAGI come from the germline V gene. This CDR3 is CASSSALLGGSSEAFF. CDR3 in DNA: TGTGCCAGCAGTTCGGCCTTACTCGGGGGGTCTTCTGAAGCTTTCTTT.

The CDR3 spells CASSQTSVHSYNEQFF. In nucleotides, the CDR3 is TGCGCCAGCAGCCAGACTAGCGTCCACTCCTACAATGAGCAGTTCTTC. The chain employs TRBV5-1 and TRBJ2-1; 8 positions match TRBD2. The CDR3 consists of 16 residues. The ends lost 4 bases at V and 0 bases at J; junction bases unmatched: 6. Per germline, CDR1 SGHRS and CDR2 YFSETQ. Using reference TRBV5-1 and TRBJ2-1 for the parts outside the CDR3, the full variable domain is KAGVTQTPRYLIKTRGQQVTLSCSPISGHRSVSWYQQTPGQGLQFLFEYFSETQRNKGNFPGRFSGRQFSNSRSEMNVSTLELGDSALYLCASSQTSVHSYNEQFFGPGTRLTVL.

This clone was counted a single time. The chain uses TRBV5-1 and TRBJ2-7, with 11 positions matching TRBD2. CDR3 length equals 14 residues. Germline V gene data show CDR1 as SGHRS and CDR2 as YFSETQ. V gave up 4 bases and J gave up 6 bases; unmatched junction bases: 6. The CDR3, as DNA: TGCGCCAGCAGCAGAACTAGCGGGAGCGGCGAGCAGTACTTC. It encodes CASSRTSGSGEQYF.

The chain uses TRBV6-5 and TRBJ1-4; 7 nucleotides match TRBD1. The CDR3 is made up of 16 amino acids. V shed 0 bases, J shed 5 bases, and the junction held 6 bases outside the gene matches. From germline, CDR1 is MNHEY and CDR2 SVGAGI. The CDR3 DNA is TGTGCCAGCAGTTACTCTAGGGGGACAGAGAATGAAAAACTGTTTTTT. Encoded protein: CASSYSRGTENEKLFF.

On this clone itself: Other DNA sequences in the same sample also yield this CDR3. The chain joins TRBV18 to TRBJ2-1; tentatively, D is TRBD1 (5 bases). Germline CDR1 KGHSH, CDR2 LQKENI. Trimming pared 2 bases from V and 5 bases from J, leaving 7 bases between. There are 13 residues in the CDR3. This chain's CDR3 is CASSPLQDNEQFF. The CDR3 DNA is TGTGCCAGCTCACCATTACAGGACAATGAGCAGTTCTTC.

The chain employs TRBV7-9 and TRBJ2-1, with D perhaps TRBD2 (5 bases). This CDR3 has 13 residues. With 0 bases removed from V and 7 bases from J, the gap between germline ends came to 7 bases. In germline, CDR1 is SEHNR, CDR2 FQNEAQ (reference sequence). DNA for the CDR3: TGTGCCAGCAGCTTAGCCGCGGGTAATGAGCAGTTCTTC. Its translation is CASSLAAGNEQFF.

The V gene is TRBV28, the J gene TRBJ2-1; 8 nucleotides line up with TRBD2. The CDR3 consists of 14 residues. Unmatched junction bases numbered 3, after V lost 4 bases and J lost 4 bases. Germline V gene sequence: CDR1 MDHEN, CDR2 SYDVKM. The CDR3 bases are TGTGCCAGCAGTTGGGTAGCGGGATACAATGAGCAGTTCTTC. Protein product: CASSWVAGYNEQFF.

The chain recombines TRBV28 with TRBJ2-5, with TRBD1 as a possible D gene (6 bases). There are 13 residues in the CDR3. CDR1 and CDR2 (germline): MDHEN, SYDVKM. The V and J ends lost 5 bases and 5 bases respectively, with 12 bases between them. Here the CDR3 reads CASSLQGPETQYF. CDR3 DNA: TGTGCCAGCAGTCTACAGGGCCCGGAGACCCAGTACTTC.

V usage is TRBV11-2 and J usage is TRBJ2-3, with D tentatively TRBD2 (6 bases). The CDR3 is made up of 17 amino acids. The V end lost 2 bases, the J end lost 0 bases, and 15 bases lay between the germline ends. Germline assignment: CDR1 SGHAT and CDR2 FQNNGV. CDR3 in amino acids: CASSLLMASASTDTQYF. The CDR3 coding sequence is TGTGCCAGCAGCTTACTTATGGCTAGCGCTAGCACAGATACGCAGTATTTT.

The chain links TRBV4-2 to TRBJ1-4; D gene unclear. The CDR3 totals 16 residues. Trimming removed 1 base from V and 6 bases from J, with 15 bases in between. Germline CDR1 and CDR2: LGHNA and YNFKEQ. The CDR3 is CASSQGWQRSDEKLFF. CDR3 coding DNA: TGTGCCAGCAGCCAAGGTTGGCAGCGCTCAGATGAAAAACTGTTTTTT.